By its share, the clone carrying this T cell receptor (beta chain) is medium-sized (0.01 to 0.1%). Original analysis: Estimated nucleated cell counts came from reference gene primer amplification. Profiling relied on immunoSEQ multiplex PCR, and the TCRdb table lists in-frame clones only, not all of them. Clone size and V and J calls were adopted from that table, with D and trimming inferred from the DNA. The sample has hundreds of thousands of clones; 70% to 90% are singletons. The germline gives CDR1 MNHNS, CDR2 SASEGT. With V trimmed by 1 base and J by 4 bases, 1 base remained unmatched. CDR3 length equals 14 residues. This sample stems from a study of blood T cell repertoires in COVID-19. Study-wide context: Samples taken during acute and convalescent COVID-19 were collected in the United States, Italy and Spain.

The chain is built from TRBV6-1 and TRBJ2-3; 8 bases fit TRBD1. Sequenced material: peripheral blood. This TCR came from a woman in her 30s who had recovered from COVID-19. The CDR3 nucleotides are TGTGCCAGCAGTGAAGGGACAGGGCCAGATACGCAGTATTTT. Translated: CASSEGTGPDTQYF.